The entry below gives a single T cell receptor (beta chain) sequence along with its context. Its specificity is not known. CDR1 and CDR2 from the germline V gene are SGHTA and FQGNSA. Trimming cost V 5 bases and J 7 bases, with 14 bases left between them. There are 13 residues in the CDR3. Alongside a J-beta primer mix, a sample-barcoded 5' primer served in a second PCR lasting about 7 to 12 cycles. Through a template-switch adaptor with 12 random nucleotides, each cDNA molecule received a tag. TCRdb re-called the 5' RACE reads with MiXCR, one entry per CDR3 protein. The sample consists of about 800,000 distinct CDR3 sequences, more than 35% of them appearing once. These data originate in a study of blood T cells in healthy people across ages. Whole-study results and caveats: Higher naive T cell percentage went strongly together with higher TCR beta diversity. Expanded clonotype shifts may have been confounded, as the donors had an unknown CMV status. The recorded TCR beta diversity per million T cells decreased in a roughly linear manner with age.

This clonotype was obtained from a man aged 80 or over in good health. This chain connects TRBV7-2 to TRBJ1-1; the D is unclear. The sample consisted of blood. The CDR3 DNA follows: TGTGCCAGCAGCCCCGGGAGGGCCTATGAAGCTTTCTTT. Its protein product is CASSPGRAYEAFF.